These T cell receptor beta chains were read from a single sample in a study of Ad26.COV2.S vaccination and SARS-CoV-2 variants. TCRdb's copy holds only in-frame clones and misses some; the assay was immunoSEQ multiplex PCR. The sample yields 350,000 to 500,000 clones, 90% seen once. This sample comprised peripheral blood, obtained in a trial of Ad26.COV2.S vaccine versus placebo. Source of these receptors: a person between 18 and 65 years old who received the Ad26.COV2.S COVID-19 vaccine or a placebo. Both conserved end residues are part of each CDR3. The order of the fields is V gene, J gene, clone size, D gene, CDR3 protein, CDR3 DNA. The D gene is left open where the match is weak. Size is omitted from some rows. Given values are once, few, many or a class for expanded clones.

TRBV5-1	TRBJ2-7	NA	NA	CASSQNPLGLGYEQYF	TGCGCCAGCAGCCAAAACCCCTTGGGGCTTGGGTACGAGCAGTACTTC
TRBV19	TRBJ2-4	NA	TRBD2	CASSVLAGGTKNIQYF	TGTGCCAGTAGTGTCCTAGCGGGAGGGACCAAAAACATTCAGTACTTC
TRBV6-6	TRBJ2-2	NA	NA	CASSPREAGGTGELFF	TGTGCCAGCAGCCCGCGGGAGGCAGGGGGGACCGGGGAGCTGTTTTTT
TRBV15	TRBJ1-5	NA	NA	CATSRDYGQKPQHF	TGTGCCACCAGCAGAGATTATGGTCAGAAGCCCCAGCATTTT
TRBV5-4	TRBJ2-3	NA	NA	CASSPTITPTDTQYF	TGTGCCAGCAGCCCAACGATAACACCCACAGATACGCAGTATTTT
TRBV9	TRBJ1-1	NA	NA	CASSETALRTEAFF	TGTGCCAGCAGCGAGACAGCACTGAGGACTGAAGCTTTCTTT
TRBV6-8	TRBJ2-7	NA	TRBD2	CASSSLAGEGYEQYF	TGTGCCAGCAGTTCCCTAGCGGGAGAAGGCTACGAGCAGTACTTC
TRBV27	TRBJ1-1	NA	NA	CASRQRGAITEAFF	TGTGCCAGCAGGCAAAGAGGGGCGATAACTGAAGCTTTCTTT
TRBV9	TRBJ2-7	NA	TRBD1	CASSGGQGSYEQYF	TGTGCCAGCAGCGGGGGACAGGGCTCCTACGAGCAGTACTTC
TRBV6-5	TRBJ2-7	once	NA	CASSYSILGDGYEQYF	TGTGCCAGCAGTTACTCGATTTTAGGTGACGGATACGAGCAGTACTTC
TRBV3-1/TRBV3-2	TRBJ1-2	NA	NA	CASSQGGTPSYGYTF	TGTGCCAGCAGCCAAGGAGGGACACCCTCCTATGGCTACACCTTC
TRBV7-2	TRBJ1-1	once	NA	CASSSEAVAGTEAFF	TGTGCCAGCAGCTCAGAGGCAGTAGCTGGTACTGAAGCTTTCTTT
TRBV2	TRBJ2-1	NA	NA	CASRSSYNEQFF	TGTGCCAGCAGAAGCTCCTACAATGAGCAGTTCTTC
TRBV5-4	TRBJ2-1	few	NA	CASSLVSEQFF	TGTGCCAGCAGCTTGGTTAGCGAGCAGTTCTTC
TRBV15	TRBJ2-7	NA	NA	CATSRDNLHRDGFYEQYF	TGTGCCACCAGCAGAGATAACCTCCACAGGGATGGTTTTTACGAGCAGTACTTC
TRBV18	TRBJ2-6	NA	NA	CASSPPTALSGANVLTF	TGTGCCAGCTCACCACCGACGGCTCTCTCTGGGGCCAACGTCCTGACTTTC
TRBV7-9	TRBJ1-2	NA	NA	CASSLIGTYGYTF	TGTGCCAGCAGCTTAATAGGAACCTATGGCTACACCTTC
TRBV12-5	TRBJ2-3	NA	TRBD2	CASLLAGTDTQYF	TGTGCCTCCCTACTAGCGGGCACAGATACGCAGTATTTT
TRBV19	TRBJ1-4	NA	NA	CASSRATNEKLFF	TGTGCCAGTAGTAGGGCCACTAATGAAAAACTGTTTTTT
TRBV19	TRBJ1-2	few	NA	CASSSTTANYGYTF	TGTGCCAGTAGCTCCACGACAGCTAACTATGGCTACACCTTC
TRBV7-2	TRBJ2-7	NA	TRBD2	CASSLVGTSGGYEQYF	TGTGCCAGCAGCTTAGTCGGGACTAGCGGGGGGTACGAGCAGTACTTC
TRBV5-1	TRBJ2-1	once	TRBD2	CASSPGTSGYNEQFF	TGCGCCAGCAGCCCCGGGACTAGCGGCTACAATGAGCAGTTCTTC
TRBV7-2	TRBJ1-1	NA	NA	CASSPRGFNVEAFF	TGTGCCAGCAGCCCTAGGGGGTTTAATGTTGAAGCTTTCTTT
TRBV7-9	TRBJ1-1	NA	NA	CASSLQIPEAFF	TGTGCCAGCAGCTTACAAATCCCTGAAGCTTTCTTT
TRBV4-3	TRBJ2-7	NA	NA	CASSHSLGGSSYEQYF	TGCGCCAGCAGCCACTCTCTCGGGGGAAGCTCCTACGAGCAGTACTTC
TRBV6-6	TRBJ1-3	NA	NA	CASSPPARGEGTIYF	TGTGCCAGCAGTCCCCCGGCCAGGGGAGAAGGCACCATATATTTT